Listed below are T cell receptor beta chains from one sample, sequenced in a study of beta chain features in type 1 diabetes. The data were produced by immunoSEQ multiplex PCR, yet TCRdb's version contains in-frame clones alone and is incomplete. The sample shows approximately 120,000 clones, roughly 43% of them seen only once. What was sequenced was stem cell memory CD4+ T cells from blood. These receptors were obtained from a woman aged 18 to 35 in good health. Each CDR3 is given with its conserved first and last residue. Fields, in order: V gene, D gene, clone size, J gene, CDR3 protein, CDR3 DNA. A D gene is named only where the DNA matches it firmly. Rows may omit the clone size; those that give it use once, few, many or a size class.

TRBV29-1	TRBD1	.	TRBJ1-2	CSVVRDRGPTVGGYTF	TGCAGCGTTGTGAGGGACAGGGGACCTACTGTCGGAGGCTACACCTTC
TRBV28	TRBD2	.	TRBJ2-5	CASSKEPGLAGVQETQYF	TGTGCCAGCAGTAAAGAACCCGGACTAGCGGGAGTCCAAGAGACCCAGTACTTC
TRBV10-3	TRBD2	.	TRBJ2-7	CAISDKREADEQYF	TGTGCCATCAGTGATAAGCGGGAGGCAGACGAGCAGTACTTC
TRBV7-9	TRBD2	.	TRBJ2-3	CASSLAGSREGRRTDTQYF	TGTGCCAGCAGCTTAGCGGGGTCGCGGGAGGGCCGTCGTACAGATACGCAGTATTTT
TRBV18	TRBD2	.	TRBJ2-1	CASSPHQAGGHNEQFF	TGTGCCAGCTCACCACATCAGGCGGGAGGACACAATGAGCAGTTCTTC
TRBV4-2	TRBD2	.	TRBJ2-7	CASSYQGGLAGYEQYF	TGTGCCAGCAGCTACCAGGGGGGACTAGCAGGCTACGAGCAGTACTTC
TRBV29-1	TRBD2	.	TRBJ2-7	CSVHLGTSGRYEQYF	TGCAGCGTCCACCTAGGGACTAGCGGGAGATACGAGCAGTACTTC
TRBV4-2	.	.	TRBJ2-1	CASSKRDVSSYNEQFF	TGTGCCAGCAGCAAAAGAGATGTAAGCTCCTACAATGAGCAGTTCTTC
TRBV7-8	TRBD2	.	TRBJ2-1	CASSLRRSGRASYNEQFF	TGTGCCAGCAGCTTAAGGAGGAGCGGGAGGGCCTCCTACAATGAGCAGTTCTTC
TRBV7-2	TRBD1	.	TRBJ2-3	CASSAGTGRADTQYF	TGTGCCAGCAGCGCCGGGACAGGCAGGGCAGATACGCAGTATTTT
TRBV5-1	.	.	TRBJ2-7	CASSYRDEQYF	TGCGCCAGCAGTTACCGGGACGAGCAGTACTTC
TRBV2	.	.	TRBJ2-7	CASERVSKNEQYF	TGTGCCAGCGAACGGGTTTCGAAAAACGAGCAGTACTTC
TRBV4-3	TRBD2	few	TRBJ2-3	CASSQRGTDTQYF	TGCGCCAGCAGCCAGCGGGGGACAGATACGCAGTATTTT
TRBV5-1	TRBD2	.	TRBJ2-3	CASSWFGRGTDTQYF	TGCGCCAGCAGCTGGTTCGGGAGGGGTACGGATACGCAGTATTTT
TRBV18	TRBD1	few	TRBJ2-1	CASSPPVGQAYNEQFF	TGTGCCAGCTCACCACCAGTGGGACAGGCCTACAATGAGCAGTTCTTC
TRBV15	TRBD2	.	TRBJ2-1	CATSRTRLAGNEQFF	TGTGCCACCAGCAGAACTCGACTAGCAGGGAATGAGCAGTTCTTC
TRBV6-6	.	.	TRBJ1-2	CASTRSQDYGYTF	TGTGCCAGCACCCGGAGCCAAGACTATGGCTACACCTTC